Below, 31 T cell receptor beta chains from the same sample are listed, as sequenced in a study of blood T cells in healthy people across ages. Primers used in a second PCR of about 7 to 12 cycles were a sample-barcoded 5' primer and a J-beta primer mix. TCRdb re-called the 5' RACE reads through MiXCR, storing one row per CDR3 protein. The sample includes about 800,000 distinct CDR3 sequences, around 25% of them seen just once. This sample also belongs to another study, concerning T cells of mothers and their children.

What was sequenced was blood. These receptors all come from a boy aged 10-17 years in good health.

This sequence joins TRBV20-1 and TRBJ2-7; TRBD2 matches 9 bases. Germline CDR1 and CDR2: DFQATT and SNEGSKA (reference sequence). V lost 2 bases to trimming and J lost 6 bases; unmatched junction nucleotides: 11. This CDR3 has 15 residues. CDR3 bases: TGCAGTGCTAGACCACCAAGCGGGAGGCATACCGAGCAGTACTTC. Translated, it gives CSARPPSGRHTEQYF.

Concerning this clonotype itself: It is likely a read error, because the conserved phenylalanine at the end of the CDR3 is missing. The chain joins TRBV29-1 to TRBJ1-1, with D tentatively TRBD1 (5 bases). Germline CDR1 is SQVTM and CDR2 is ANQGSEA. The CDR3 consists of 13 residues. Trimming took 7 bases from V and 6 from J, leaving 18 bases between them. This chain's CDR3 is CSGGSGQVSEAFL. Written as DNA, the CDR3 is TGCAGCGGGGGATCAGGGCAAGTCTCTGAAGCTTTCCTT.

This clonotype was detected a few times. The chain is built from TRBV28 and TRBJ2-6, with D unresolved. The ends were cut back, 3 bases at V and 0 bases at J, with 6 bases in the middle. There are 15 residues in the CDR3. Germline CDR1 reads MDHEN; CDR2 reads SYDVKM. The CDR3 region has the DNA TGTGCCAGCAGTTTTTGGGACTCTGGGGCCAACGTCCTGACTTTC. Its protein is CASSFWDSGANVLTF.

The chain has TRBV9 and TRBJ2-2; D is possibly TRBD2 (5 bases). V lost 0 bases, J lost 7 bases, and 7 bases lay in between. This CDR3 is built from 13 residues. CDR1 is SGDLS, CDR2 YYNGEE, per germline. The CDR3 loop reads CASSVVGVGELFF. The CDR3 DNA reads as TGTGCCAGCAGCGTAGTCGGGGTCGGGGAGCTGTTTTTT.

This sequence joins TRBV9 and TRBJ2-3, with D possibly TRBD2 on 5 matching bases. Germline CDR1 reads SGDLS; CDR2 reads YYNGEE. This CDR3 spans 17 amino acids. The V and J ends lost 0 bases and 1 base respectively, with 15 bases between them. In DNA form, the CDR3 reads TGTGCCAGCAGCGTAGCTTCGAGACTACCCGGCACAGATACGCAGTATTTT. Translated, it gives CASSVASRLPGTDTQYF.

This chain connects TRBV12-3 or TRBV12-4 to TRBJ1-6; 7 nucleotides match TRBD1. This CDR3 spans 15 amino acids. The V and J ends lost 4 bases and 6 bases, in that order; junction bases with no gene match: 6. This CDR3 reads CASSYKGAGNSPLHF. The CDR3 coding sequence is TGTGCCAGCAGTTATAAGGGGGCGGGTAATTCACCCCTCCACTTT.

This clonotype has just a few counts. The V call is TRBV20-1, the J call TRBJ2-7, with D unresolved. The CDR3 totals 13 residues. V was shortened by 3 bases and J by 3 bases, with 12 bases between the two germline ends. Germline assignment: CDR1 DFQATT and CDR2 SNEGSKA (reference sequence). The CDR3 DNA reads TGCAGTGCTAGTGAAGTCACATACTACGAGCAGTACTTC. Residues: CSASEVTYYEQYF.

This clonotype was recorded a few times. The chain employs TRBV4-3 and TRBJ1-3; TRBD1 aligns across 8 bases. V dropped 3 bases and J dropped 3; count of bases not matched to a gene: 7. This CDR3 has 16 residues. The germline CDR1 and CDR2 sequences are LGHNA and YSLEER. The CDR3 region is CASSQDGQGDGNTIYF. The CDR3 coding sequence is TGCGCCAGCAGCCAGGATGGACAGGGTGATGGAAACACCATATATTTT.

This clonotype was observed a single time. The rearrangement links TRBV12-3 or TRBV12-4 to TRBJ2-6, with a possible D match to TRBD1 (6 bases). Trimming took off 8 bases at V and 4 bases at J, with 12 bases between the two ends. The CDR3 consists of 14 residues. CDR3: CASVKRGGANVLTF. CDR3 nucleotides: TGTGCCAGCGTTAAAAGGGGGGGGGCCAACGTCCTGACTTTC.

The V call is TRBV27, the J call TRBJ2-1, with TRBD2 identical over 10 bases. The length of the CDR3 is 15 residues. V was clipped by 4 bases and J by 3 bases; unmatched bases: 3. CDR1 and CDR2 from the germline V gene are MNHEY and SMNVEV (reference sequence). The CDR3 DNA reads TGTGCCAGCAGTTCGGGACTAGCGAACTACAATGAGCAGTTCTTC. Translated: CASSSGLANYNEQFF.

This clonotype has more than one count but fewer than ten. The genes are TRBV7-9 and TRBJ1-1; no firm D call. Deletions cut 5 bases from V and 3 bases from J, with 16 bases between. This CDR3 region has 15 residues. The germline V gene has CDR1 SEHNR and CDR2 FQNEAQ (reference sequence). The CDR3 DNA reads TGTGCCAGCAGCCAGACCAGCCTAACGGACACTGAAGCTTTCTTT. Protein: CASSQTSLTDTEAFF.

To note about this clonotype: A much larger clonotype is one base distant, so this may be a read error. The CDR3 nucleotides read TGCAGCGGCCTACAGGGGCCCTCCTGCAATGAGCAGTTCTTC. The encoded protein is CSGLQGPSCNEQFF. The V call is TRBV29-1, the J call TRBJ2-1; 7 nucleotides agree with TRBD1. There are 14 residues in the CDR3. Germline-derived CDR1 and CDR2 are SQVTM and ANQGSEA.

This clonotype was counted only a few times. This chain links TRBV3-1 with TRBJ2-1, with TRBD2 identical over 7 bases. This CDR3 region has 15 residues. Germline CDR1 reads LGHDT; CDR2 reads YNNKEL (reference sequence). With 1 base clipped from V and 9 bases from J, the junction kept 9 bases outside the gene matches. This chain's CDR3 is CASSQGMGLRSEQFF. As DNA, the CDR3 is TGTGCCAGCAGCCAAGGGATGGGACTACGGAGTGAGCAGTTCTTC.

V gene TRBV4-2 combines with J gene TRBJ2-7; TRBD2 matches 9 bases. This CDR3 is built from 18 residues. Germline V gene data show CDR1 as LGHNA and CDR2 as YNFKEQ. V was clipped by 0 bases and J by 3 bases; unmatched bases: 12. The CDR3 is CASSQESASGKSRYEQYF. The CDR3 nucleotides are TGTGCCAGCAGCCAAGAATCCGCTAGCGGGAAATCCCGCTACGAGCAGTACTTC.

To note about this clonotype: Its ends do not fully match the called genes, so a read error is possible. The rearrangement uses TRBV28 and TRBJ2-5, with 9 bases fitting TRBD1. Germline CDR1 reads MDHEN; CDR2 reads SYDVKM. This CDR3 is built from 11 residues. The CDR3 coding sequence is TGTGCCAGCAGTTCAACAGGACAGGGGTTCTTC. It specifies CASSSTGQGFF.

This clonotype has just a few counts. The chain is built from TRBV14 and TRBJ2-4; 7 bases fit TRBD2. With V trimmed by 1 base and J by 13 bases, 13 bases remained unmatched. The germline V gene has CDR1 SGHDN and CDR2 FVKESK. The CDR3 contains 15 residues. CDR3 nucleotides: TGTGCCAGCAGCCAAGTCGCGGCTAGCGGCGAACCCCAGTACTTC. Translating gives CASSQVAASGEPQYF.

As concerns this clonotype: One base away lies a much larger clone, so this may be a sequencing read error. The genes are TRBV28 and TRBJ1-2; a possible D gene is TRBD1 (5 bases). The CDR3 is made up of 14 amino acids. Trimming took off 6 bases at V and 0 bases at J, with 11 bases between the two ends. The germline V gene encodes CDR1 MDHEN and CDR2 SYDVKM. CDR3: CASSEAGSNYGYTF. DNA of the CDR3: TGTGCCAGCAGCGAGGCAGGGTCTAACTATGGCTACACCTTC.

The J gene is TRBJ2-5, the V gene TRBV7-9; 11 bases are shared with TRBD2. Germline V lookup: CDR1 SEHNR, CDR2 FQNEAQ (reference sequence). The length of the CDR3 is 16 residues. J was trimmed by 2 bases and V by 5 bases; bases with no gene match: 7. The CDR3 here is CASSGTSGALQETQYF. CDR3 in DNA: TGTGCCAGCAGCGGGACTAGCGGAGCCTTACAAGAGACCCAGTACTTC.

The chain couples TRBV20-1 to TRBJ2-7, with 11 bases lining up with TRBD2. The CDR3 is 15 amino acids. V trimming: 5 bases; J trimming: 1 base; junction bases outside the gene matches: 7. Germline CDR1 and CDR2: DFQATT and SNEGSKA (reference sequence). CDR3 DNA: TGCAGTGCTTTCGCTCCTAGCGGGGGGTCCTACGAGCAGTACTTC. Translating it yields CSAFAPSGGSYEQYF.

V is TRBV12-3 or TRBV12-4 and J is TRBJ1-2; the match to TRBD1 covers 9 bases. The CDR3 loop spans 17 amino acids. Germline trimming cut 4 bases from V and 4 bases from J; bases unmatched to any gene: 13. The CDR3 reads CASSSEWGQGNGYGYTF. The CDR3 DNA is TGTGCCAGCAGTTCTGAGTGGGGACAGGGAAATGGCTATGGCTACACCTTC.

The V gene is TRBV7-2, the J gene TRBJ1-2; a possible D gene is TRBD1 (5 bases). The germline gives CDR1 SGHTA, CDR2 FQGNSA. Trimming shortened V by 0 bases and J by 7 bases, and 12 bases separated the two germline ends. The CDR3 sequence is 14 residues long. DNA of the CDR3: TGTGCCAGCAGCTTAGCACAGGATCGTCCTGGCTACACCTTC. Protein: CASSLAQDRPGYTF.

This chain joins TRBV20-1 and TRBJ2-2; 8 nucleotides align to TRBD2. Trimming took 5 bases from V and 3 from J; bases not matched to a gene: 17. This CDR3 is built from 18 residues. From germline, CDR1 is DFQATT and CDR2 SNEGSKA (reference sequence). Here the CDR3 reads CSAPPEREGLGDTGELFF. The CDR3 bases are TGCAGTGCTCCCCCAGAACGGGAGGGCCTAGGGGACACCGGGGAGCTGTTTTTT.

This clonotype showed up just a few times. This sequence joins TRBV4-3 and TRBJ1-2, with TRBD1 matching over 7 bases. V lost 0 bases, J lost 1 base, and 8 bases stayed unmatched. The germline V gene encodes CDR1 LGHNA and CDR2 YSLEER. The CDR3 has 17 amino acids. The CDR3 protein is CASSQDLGTANNYGYTF. The CDR3 DNA reads TGCGCCAGCAGCCAAGATTTAGGGACAGCTAATAACTATGGCTACACCTTC.

The V and J genes are TRBV6-1 and TRBJ2-7; D possibly matches TRBD1 or TRBD2 (5 bases each). Germline values: CDR1 MNHNS, CDR2 SASEGT. Trimming removed 1 base at V and 3 bases at J, with 16 bases between. The CDR3 spans 16 residues. The chain's CDR3 is CASSEDAPEGYYEQYF. The CDR3 nucleotides read TGTGCCAGCAGTGAAGACGCCCCTGAGGGGTACTACGAGCAGTACTTC.

This chain uses TRBV18 with TRBJ1-5; D is unresolved. The CDR3 has 14 amino acids. Germline V gives CDR1 KGHSH, CDR2 LQKENI. V shed 3 bases and J shed 5 bases, with 11 bases lying between them. This CDR3 is CASSPQYGDQPQHF. The CDR3 DNA follows: TGTGCCAGCTCACCGCAGTACGGGGATCAGCCCCAGCATTTT.

This rearrangement joins TRBV29-1 to TRBJ2-7, with TRBD2 identical over 8 bases. The J call may be in error: the DNA end matches TRBJ2-5 better. CDR3 length equals 15 residues. Germline V gene data show CDR1 as SQVTM and CDR2 as ANQGSEA. As DNA, the CDR3 is TGCAGCGTTGACCGAGCGGGAGTCATCTTGGAGACCCAGTACTTC. Protein product: CSVDRAGVILETQYF.

This clonotype was detected a few times. The gene calls are TRBV27 and TRBJ1-1; weak D call: TRBD1 (5 bases). CDR3 length: 13 amino acids. The V end was cut by 2 bases, the J end by 6 bases, with 10 bases between. CDR1 MNHEY and CDR2 SMNVEV come from the germline V gene (reference sequence). CDR3 sequence reads: CASSLRGKAEAFF. CDR3 nucleotides: TGTGCCAGCAGTTTACGGGGGAAGGCTGAAGCTTTCTTT.

This rearrangement joins TRBV20-1 to TRBJ2-5, with D hard to call. The CDR3 extends over 12 amino acids. Per germline, CDR1 DFQATT and CDR2 SNEGSKA (reference sequence). The ends were cut back, 0 bases at V and 5 bases at J, with 7 bases in the middle. The CDR3 sequence is CSARDHGETQYF. The DNA for the CDR3 is TGCAGTGCTAGAGATCACGGGGAGACCCAGTACTTC.

The genes are TRBV6-2 or TRBV6-3 and TRBJ2-6; D gene uncertain. Germline values: CDR1 MNHEY, CDR2 SVGEGT. The V and J ends lost 5 bases and 0 bases respectively, with 11 bases between them. The CDR3 is made up of 16 amino acids. CDR3 region: CASSPPANSGANVLTF. The CDR3 bases are TGTGCCAGCAGTCCCCCAGCAAACTCTGGGGCCAACGTCCTGACTTTC.

The J gene is TRBJ2-1, the V gene TRBV19; D possibly matches TRBD1 or TRBD2 (5 bases each). V was cut by 3 bases and J by 4 bases, with 10 bases left in between. The germline V gene encodes CDR1 LNHDA and CDR2 SQIVND (reference sequence). This CDR3 is 14 amino acids long. CDR3 nucleotides: TGTGCCAGTAGTATGGGGGAAGCGTACAATGAGCAGTTCTTC. Its protein product is CASSMGEAYNEQFF.

The chain combines TRBV20-1 with TRBJ1-5; possible D gene TRBD1, 5 bases. The CDR3 is made up of 13 amino acids. The V and J ends lost 6 bases and 11 bases respectively, with 20 bases between them. Germline CDR1 DFQATT, CDR2 SNEGSKA (reference sequence). CDR3 nucleotides: TGCAGTGCCCCCCGGTTGGGACCAGTCGCCCAGCATTTT. Its translation is CSAPRLGPVAQHF.